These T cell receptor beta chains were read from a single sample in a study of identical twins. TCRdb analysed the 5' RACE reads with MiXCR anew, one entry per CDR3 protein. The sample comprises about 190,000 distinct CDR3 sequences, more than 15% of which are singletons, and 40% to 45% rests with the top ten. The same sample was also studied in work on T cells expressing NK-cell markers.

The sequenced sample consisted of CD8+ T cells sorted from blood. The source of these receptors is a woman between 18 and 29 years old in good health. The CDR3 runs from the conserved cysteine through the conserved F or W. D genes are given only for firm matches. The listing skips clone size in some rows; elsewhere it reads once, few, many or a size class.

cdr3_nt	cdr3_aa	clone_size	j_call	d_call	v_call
TGTGCCAGCAGTTTCCTTCGAGGGGTGAACACTGAAGCTTTCTTT	CASSFLRGVNTEAFF	few	TRBJ1-1	NA	TRBV28
TGTGCCAGCAGTGTCCCCGAGTGGACTGAAGCTTTCTTT	CASSVPEWTEAFF	few	TRBJ1-1	NA	TRBV6-1
TGTGCCAGCAGCCCCAGCGGGGGGGAAGAGACCCAGTACTTC	CASSPSGGEETQYF	few	TRBJ2-5	TRBD2	TRBV3-1
TGCAGCGTCGACGCCCGGACAGGTTGGAACACTGAAGCTTTCTTT	CSVDARTGWNTEAFF	few	TRBJ1-1	TRBD1	TRBV29-1
TGTGCCACCAGCGGGACGTACCGGGACAGGGACTACACCGGGGAGCTGTTTTTT	CATSGTYRDRDYTGELFF	NA	TRBJ2-2	TRBD1	TRBV15
TGTGCCAGCAGCTCCGGGACTAGCGGGGCCAATGAGCAGTTCTTC	CASSSGTSGANEQFF	few	TRBJ2-1	TRBD2	TRBV7-9
TGTGCCAGCAGCCTGGGGACTGTCACAGATACGCAGTATTTT	CASSLGTVTDTQYF	many	TRBJ2-3	NA	TRBV12-3/TRBV12-4
TGTGCCTCCGGGCCGGGCTACACCTTC	CASGPGYTF	many	TRBJ1-2	NA	TRBV9
TGCGCCAGCAGCCACGACAGAGGGACCGGGGAGCTGTTTTTT	CASSHDRGTGELFF	few	TRBJ2-2	NA	TRBV5-1
TGTGCCAGCAGGGGACTAGCGGACTGGACCGGGGAGCTGTTTTTT	CASRGLADWTGELFF	few	TRBJ2-2	TRBD2	TRBV6-1
TGCGCCAGCAGCCAACCGGGACAGGGTCGCGACGAGCAGTACTTC	CASSQPGQGRDEQYF	NA	TRBJ2-7	TRBD1	TRBV4-1
TGTGCCAGCACCGCGGGGGGCCCCGGAAACATTCAGTACTTC	CASTAGGPGNIQYF	NA	TRBJ2-4	TRBD2	TRBV11-2
TGTGCCAGCAGCCACACCTACGAGCAGTACTTC	CASSHTYEQYF	many	TRBJ2-7	NA	TRBV6-2/TRBV6-3
TGTGCCCTCCCGGGAGTGGGATCCTCAGATACGCAGTATTTT	CALPGVGSSDTQYF	NA	TRBJ2-3	NA	TRBV2
TGTGCCAGCACCCAAGGGCGGGGAGGTAATTCACCCCTCCACTTT	CASTQGRGGNSPLHF	once	TRBJ1-6	NA	TRBV7-8
TGCGCCAGCAGCCAAGATAGCGATGGTGTCCCTGGGGCCAACGTCCTGACTTTC	CASSQDSDGVPGANVLTF	NA	TRBJ2-6	NA	TRBV4-3
TGTGCCAGCAGTCTCACCTCCGGACCCCAGGAGACCCAGTACTTC	CASSLTSGPQETQYF	many	TRBJ2-5	NA	TRBV12-3/TRBV12-4
TGTGCCAGCAGCCCCGGGGTGGGCAGATACAATGAGCAGTTCTTC	CASSPGVGRYNEQFF	NA	TRBJ2-1	NA	TRBV7-9
TGTGCCAGCAGAGCAGGTGGGTCCGACTACGAGCAGTACTTC	CASRAGGSDYEQYF	few	TRBJ2-7	NA	TRBV7-9
TGCAGCGTGAATAGCCGGGACAAAGGGTACCACGAGCAGTACTTC	CSVNSRDKGYHEQYF	few	TRBJ2-7	NA	TRBV29-1
TGCGCCAGCAGCCCCACTAGCGGGAGGAGCAATGAGCAGTTCTTC	CASSPTSGRSNEQFF	few	TRBJ2-1	TRBD2	TRBV4-3
TGTGCCAGCAGTTTACTAGCGGCCAACATTGGGAATGAGCAGTTCTTC	CASSLLAANIGNEQFF	NA	TRBJ2-1	TRBD2	TRBV27
TGTGCCTGGAGCTCCCTAGCGGAGCAGTTCTTC	CAWSSLAEQFF	NA	TRBJ2-1	NA	TRBV30
TGTGCCAGCAGTGTTCGGTCAACCTACGAGCAGTACTTC	CASSVRSTYEQYF	few	TRBJ2-7	NA	TRBV6-1
TGCAGTGCCCTCCTTTTTGAGCAGTACTTC	CSALLFEQYF	once	TRBJ2-7	NA	TRBV20-1
TGCGCCAGCAGCCCCCCCGAGGTCTCCTACGAGCAGTACTTC	CASSPPEVSYEQYF	NA	TRBJ2-7	NA	TRBV10-2
TGTGCCATCAGTGCTTCACCGGGGGCAGATACGCAGTATTTT	CAISASPGADTQYF	many	TRBJ2-3	NA	TRBV10-3
TGTGCCAGCAGCCATGACAGGGAGCGGTTGTCAGATACGCAGTATTTT	CASSHDRERLSDTQYF	few	TRBJ2-3	TRBD1	TRBV3-1
TGTGCCACCAGCAGAGCGACGCGGGGGTCTCGCTATGAGCAGTTCTTC	CATSRATRGSRYEQFF	NA	TRBJ2-1	TRBD2	TRBV15
TGTGCCAGCAGTTTTCGGGGGGGGGCCGTAGATACGCAGTATTTT	CASSFRGGAVDTQYF	once	TRBJ2-3	TRBD2	TRBV27
TGTGCCAGCAGTGACTCCGGACTAGCGGGGGGCCACACCGGGGAGCTGTTTTTT	CASSDSGLAGGHTGELFF	NA	TRBJ2-2	TRBD2	TRBV6-4
TGTGCCAGCAGCAGCGGGGCAAGCTACAATGAGCAGTTCTTC	CASSSGASYNEQFF	many	TRBJ2-1	TRBD2	TRBV12-3/TRBV12-4
TGTGCCAGCAGCTTGGCAGGAAACCTTCTTCAGCCCCAGCATTTT	CASSLAGNLLQPQHF	few	TRBJ1-5	NA	TRBV5-6
TGTGCCAGCAGCCAAGAAACTGTGGAGGAGGATACGCAGTATTTT	CASSQETVEEDTQYF	few	TRBJ2-3	NA	TRBV4-2
TGTGCCAGCAGCCCTGGACAGGGTGAGTCAGAGACCCAGTACTTC	CASSPGQGESETQYF	once	TRBJ2-5	TRBD1	TRBV13
TGCAGTGCTAGAGATAGTCAACGGACATACGAGCAGTACTTC	CSARDSQRTYEQYF	few	TRBJ2-7	NA	TRBV20-1
TGTGCCAGCAGCGTAGGAGACAGGGCGAACACTGAAGCTTTCTTT	CASSVGDRANTEAFF	few	TRBJ1-1	TRBD1	TRBV9
TGTGCCAGCAGTTTAGGGTACTCTGGAAACACCATATATTTT	CASSLGYSGNTIYF	many	TRBJ1-3	NA	TRBV12-3/TRBV12-4
TGCGCCAGCAGTGAGACAGCTTCCCCCTACGAGCAGTACTTC	CASSETASPYEQYF	few	TRBJ2-7	NA	TRBV10-1
TGCAGTGCTAATCGCAGGAGGCGAGAGACCCAGTACTTC	CSANRRRRETQYF	NA	TRBJ2-5	NA	TRBV20-1
TGTGCCAGCAGCCCGGGGACAGCCCTCAATGAGCAGTTCTTC	CASSPGTALNEQFF	many	TRBJ2-1	TRBD1	TRBV5-6
TGCGCCAGCAGCACCAGCTCCGGGAGACGACCCTACGAGCAGTACTTC	CASSTSSGRRPYEQYF	few	TRBJ2-7	NA	TRBV5-1
TGTGCCAGCAGTGATCCTTCCCGGGACAGGGGTCGGAACACTGAAGCTTTCTTT	CASSDPSRDRGRNTEAFF	few	TRBJ1-1	TRBD1	TRBV6-1
TGCAGCGTTTGGGGGATCGCCTACAATGAGCAGTTCTTC	CSVWGIAYNEQFF	few	TRBJ2-1	NA	TRBV29-1
TGTGCCAGCAGCGTACGGACAGGGTATTTGTCCGGGGAGCTGTTTTTT	CASSVRTGYLSGELFF	NA	TRBJ2-2	TRBD1	TRBV9
TGTGCCAGCAGCGGTGCCCCCTACAATGAGCAGTTCTTC	CASSGAPYNEQFF	many	TRBJ2-1	NA	TRBV9
TGTGCCAGCAGCCTTCGACAGGGGGGTTTGGATGAGCAGTTCTTC	CASSLRQGGLDEQFF	NA	TRBJ2-1	TRBD1	TRBV3-1
TGTGCCAGCAGCTCTCGTTCACCGGGACAGGGAGGGAACACCGGGGAGCTGTTTTTT	CASSSRSPGQGGNTGELFF	NA	TRBJ2-2	TRBD1	TRBV11-2
TGCAGCGTTGGGGGGGGGGACGTCTACAATGAGCAGTTCTTC	CSVGGGDVYNEQFF	few	TRBJ2-1	TRBD2	TRBV29-1
TGTGCCAGCAGTTACGTGGCGAGAGGGTACGAGCAGTACTTC	CASSYVARGYEQYF	NA	TRBJ2-7	NA	TRBV6-5